Included here is one T cell receptor beta chain sequence, with context. The data stem from a study of shared clonotypes between healthy human individuals. Study information: Donors had three CD4 naive, three CD4 memory, two CD8 naive and one CD8 memory plate apiece.

The CDR3 has 15 residues. The V end lost 6 bases, the J end lost 1 base, and 16 bases lay between the germline ends. The germline gives CDR1 MDHEN, CDR2 SYDVKM. Deep was the level used in running the assay. Produced via immunoSEQ multiplex PCR; TCRdb's table is partial and in-frame only. The sample shows hundreds of thousands of clones, roughly 96% of them seen only once. CD8 cells regarded as naive lacked CD45RO, were positively chosen for CCR7, and omitted terminally differentiated effector memory CD45RA+ cells. The chain joins TRBV28 to TRBJ2-7; the D gene could be TRBD1 or TRBD2 (5 bases each). The sequenced material came from naive CD8+ T cells sorted from blood. This clonotype was obtained from a woman in her 30s in good health. The CDR3 DNA follows: TGTGCCAGCAGCTCCCTGGGGGAACGATCCTACGAGCAGTACTTC. Amino acids: CASSSLGERSYEQYF.